This T cell receptor (beta chain) was sequenced during a study of blood T cell repertoires in COVID-19. Overall study: The origin of the acute and convalescent COVID-19 samples was the United States, Italy and Spain.

The CDR3 consists of 14 residues. CDR1 is SGHAT, CDR2 FQNNGV, per germline. Between the trimmed V and J ends, which lost 1 base and 2 bases, there was a span of 8 bases. Per the authors' pipeline: Counts of nucleated cells, estimated from reference gene primer amplification, were obtained. Data came from immunoSEQ multiplex PCR; TCRdb stores just in-frame clones and leaves some out. V, J and clone size were drawn from that table, and D and trimming were deduced from the DNA. This repertoire shows some 250,000 clones, approximately 83% found once; its top ten account for 3% to 4%. Participant-reported clinical history was the basis for cohort assignment.

The sequenced material came from PBMCs or T cells enriched from blood (not recorded which). The chain combines TRBV11-2 with TRBJ1-2; no clear D gene. This clonotype was sampled from a woman aged 40-49 years with acute COVID-19. This chain's CDR3 is CASSLGRMNYGYTF. CDR3 sequence (DNA): TGTGCCAGCAGCTTAGGCAGAATGAACTATGGCTACACCTTC.